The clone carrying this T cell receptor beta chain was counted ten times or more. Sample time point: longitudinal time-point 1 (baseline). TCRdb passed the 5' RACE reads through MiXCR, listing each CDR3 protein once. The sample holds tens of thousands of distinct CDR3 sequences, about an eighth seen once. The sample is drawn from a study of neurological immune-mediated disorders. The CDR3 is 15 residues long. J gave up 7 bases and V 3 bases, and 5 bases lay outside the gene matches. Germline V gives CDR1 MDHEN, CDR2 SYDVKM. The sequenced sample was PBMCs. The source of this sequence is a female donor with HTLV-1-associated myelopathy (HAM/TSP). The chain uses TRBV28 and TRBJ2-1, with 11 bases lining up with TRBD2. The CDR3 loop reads CASSFSGGAENEQFF. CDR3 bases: TGTGCCAGCAGTTTTAGCGGGGGGGCCGAAAATGAGCAGTTCTTC.